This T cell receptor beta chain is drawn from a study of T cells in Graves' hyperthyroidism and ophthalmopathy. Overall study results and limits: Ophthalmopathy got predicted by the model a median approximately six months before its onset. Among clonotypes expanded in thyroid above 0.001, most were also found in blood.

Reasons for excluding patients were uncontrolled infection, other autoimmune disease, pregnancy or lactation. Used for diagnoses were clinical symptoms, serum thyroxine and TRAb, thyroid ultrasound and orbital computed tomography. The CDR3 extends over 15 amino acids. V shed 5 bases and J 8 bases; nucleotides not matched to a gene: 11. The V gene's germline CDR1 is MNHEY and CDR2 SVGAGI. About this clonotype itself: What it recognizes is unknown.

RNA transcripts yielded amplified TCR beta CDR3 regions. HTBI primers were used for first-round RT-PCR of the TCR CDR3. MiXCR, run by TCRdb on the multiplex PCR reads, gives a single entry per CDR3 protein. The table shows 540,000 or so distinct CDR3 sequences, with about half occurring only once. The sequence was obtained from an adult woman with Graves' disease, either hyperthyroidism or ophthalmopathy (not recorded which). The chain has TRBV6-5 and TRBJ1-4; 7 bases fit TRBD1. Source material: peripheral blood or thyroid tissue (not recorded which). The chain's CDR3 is CASSTRDRAWEKLFF. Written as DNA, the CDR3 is TGTGCCAGCAGTACTCGAGACAGGGCTTGGGAAAAACTGTTTTTT.